The present T cell receptor beta chain was sequenced within a study of T cells in localized non-small cell lung cancer. The protocol was immunoSEQ multiplex PCR, while the TCRdb copy is restricted to in-frame clones and leaves out a portion. The sample includes some 10,000 clones, roughly 84% of them seen just once. Germline V gene sequence: CDR1 KGHSH, CDR2 LQKENI. This CDR3 has 17 amino acids. With 2 bases clipped from V and 0 bases from J, the junction kept 10 bases outside the gene matches. Regarding the study as a whole: Within adjacent lung there appeared a median about 54 of the top 100 tumor clones. It was uninvolved adjacent lung that showed the highest T cell clonality, exceeding tumor. Greater T cell density in blood accompanied longer overall survival.

On this clone: The antigen remains undetermined. This CDR3 is also generated by other DNA sequences in the sample.

The chain carries TRBV18 and TRBJ2-7; 7 bases agree with TRBD2. The receptor was derived from a male donor at least 60 years old with stage III lung adenocarcinoma. The sample was peripheral blood, taken before any cancer treatment. The DNA for the CDR3 is TGTGCCAGCTCACCATCTAGTGGGGGGGTTAGCTCCTACGAGCAGTACTTC. Amino acids: CASSPSSGGVSSYEQYF.